These 32 T cell receptor beta chains originate from one sample sequenced in a study of cytomegalovirus exposure and HLA in healthy donors. Primers: 60 Vbeta forward and 13 Jbeta reverse. This table comes from immunoSEQ multiplex PCR, and its TCRdb copy is limited to in-frame clones, with some not included. The sample records some 95,000 clones, approximately 77% being singletons. Specimen: PBMCs. The receptors stem from a woman aged 40 to 50 in good health and CMV-seronegative.

V and J are TRBV15 and TRBJ1-2; 7 positions agree with TRBD1. CDR3 length: 13 residues. J gave up 4 bases and V 4 bases, and 3 bases lay outside the gene matches. Germline lookup yields CDR1 LNHNV and CDR2 YYDKDF (reference sequence). The DNA for the CDR3 is TGTGCCACCAGCAACGACAGGGTCTATGGCTACACCTTC. It specifies CATSNDRVYGYTF. Full variable domain (remainder filled in from reference TRBV15 and TRBJ1-2): DAMVIQNPRYQVTQFGKPVTLSCSQTLNHNVMYWYQQKSSQAPKLLFHYYDKDFNNEADTPDNFQSRRPNTSFCFLDIRSPGLGDTAMYLCATSNDRVYGYTFGSGTRLTVV.

The rearrangement links TRBV11-2 to TRBJ2-3; 8 bases are shared with TRBD2. The CDR3 sequence is 16 residues long. Germline V gene data show CDR1 as SGHAT and CDR2 as FQNNGV. V trimming: 3 bases; J trimming: 0 bases; junction bases outside the gene matches: 5. This CDR3 reads CASSFSGGASTDTQYF. In nucleotides, the CDR3 is TGTGCCAGCAGCTTTTCGGGGGGGGCTAGCACAGATACGCAGTATTTT.

The rearrangement joins TRBV19 to TRBJ1-2; possibly TRBD1 for D (6 bases). The ends were cut back, 7 bases at V and 5 bases at J, with 23 bases in the middle. The CDR3 has 16 residues. Germline V CDR1 and CDR2: LNHDA, SQIVND (reference sequence). CDR3: CASTSGWGGAAYGYTF. CDR3 in DNA: TGTGCCAGTACCTCTGGGTGGGGGGGGGCCGCTTATGGCTACACCTTC.

This chain uses TRBV7-2 with TRBJ1-1; possibly TRBD1 for D (6 bases). CDR1 is SGHTA and CDR2 is FQGNSA in the germline V gene. Trimming left V 3 bases short and J 4 bases short, with 12 bases between. The CDR3 is 14 amino acids. The CDR3 here is CASSFQGLGTEAFF. The CDR3 DNA reads as TGTGCCAGCAGCTTTCAGGGGCTCGGCACTGAAGCTTTCTTT.

This clone has only one observation. The rearrangement uses TRBV10-2 and TRBJ1-6; D might be TRBD1 (6 bases). V lost 7 bases, J lost 10 bases, and 20 bases lay in between. Germline CDR1 reads WSHSY; CDR2 reads SAAADI. The CDR3 covers 15 residues. The DNA for the CDR3 is TGCGCCAGCAAGGGTACGGGACAAGGCGGATCACCCCTCCACTTT. Encoded protein: CASKGTGQGGSPLHF.

V gene TRBV29-1 combines with J gene TRBJ1-2; tentatively, D is TRBD1 (5 bases). The V and J ends lost 0 bases and 8 bases respectively, with 22 bases between them. The CDR3 sequence is 16 residues long. CDR1 SQVTM and CDR2 ANQGSEA come from the germline V gene. CDR3 amino acids: CSVEDFYTQDNRGYTF. CDR3 nucleotide sequence: TGCAGCGTTGAAGATTTTTATACTCAGGACAATCGGGGCTACACCTTC.

This chain links TRBV6-5 with TRBJ2-7; 10 bases map to TRBD1. The germline CDR1 and CDR2 sequences are MNHEY and SVGAGI. Trimming cost V 0 bases and J 3 bases; bases outside gene matches: 5. The CDR3 sequence is 16 residues long. CDR3 DNA: TGTGCCAGCAGTTACTCGTGGGACAGGGGACTCTACGAGCAGTACTTC. Translating it yields CASSYSWDRGLYEQYF.

J is TRBJ2-1 and V is TRBV4-1; D unclear. V shed 0 bases and J shed 5 bases, with 14 bases lying between them. The CDR3 sequence is 16 residues long. Germline CDR1 reads MGHRA; CDR2 reads YSYEKL. CDR3 bases: TGCGCCAGCAGCCAAGATATCCTGCGCGCGAACAATGAGCAGTTCTTC. Residues: CASSQDILRANNEQFF.

The chain links TRBV2 to TRBJ1-6; the D is unclear. The CDR3 contains 14 residues. The ends were cut back, 3 bases at V and 6 bases at J, with 9 bases in the middle. From germline, CDR1 is SNHLY and CDR2 FYNNEI. The chain's CDR3 is CASSDPGVNSPLHF. The CDR3, as DNA: TGTGCCAGCAGTGACCCCGGGGTTAATTCACCCCTCCACTTT.

The V call is TRBV18, the J call TRBJ1-5; a weak D match, TRBD1 (6 bases). V was pared by 3 bases and J by 2 bases, with 8 bases between. Germline CDR1 is KGHSH and CDR2 is LQKENI. The CDR3 is 14 amino acids. The CDR3 DNA reads TGTGCCAGCTCACCGGGGGCGGGCAATCAGCCCCAGCATTTT. Translated: CASSPGAGNQPQHF.

This clone is a singleton in its sample. The J gene is TRBJ1-1, the V gene TRBV6-5; D remains unclear. The germline V and J ends were trimmed by 6 bases and 1 base, with 12 bases remaining between them. The CDR3 is made up of 14 amino acids. Germline V gene lookup returns CDR1 MNHEY and CDR2 SVGAGI. The CDR3 loop reads CASRPLVWNTEAFF. The DNA of the CDR3 is TGTGCCAGCAGGCCACTGGTCTGGAACACTGAAGCTTTCTTT.

The CDR3 nucleotides read TGTGCCAGCAGCGTAGTTGGAGCTAACACTGAAGCTTTCTTT. It encodes CASSVVGANTEAFF. V gene TRBV9 combines with J gene TRBJ1-1, with D unclear. The CDR3 sequence is 14 residues long. Germline CDR1 SGDLS, CDR2 YYNGEE. V was pared by 0 bases and J by 2 bases, with 8 bases between.

The chain is built from TRBV28 and TRBJ2-3; TRBD1 matches 7 bases. V was clipped by 7 bases and J by 2 bases; unmatched bases: 15. Germline V gene data show CDR1 as MDHEN and CDR2 as SYDVKM. The CDR3 totals 17 residues. CDR3 loop: CASTPSRPGQTTDTQYF. Here the CDR3 DNA reads TGTGCCAGCACTCCCTCCCGCCCGGGACAGACCACAGATACGCAGTATTTT.

The V and J genes are TRBV7-9 and TRBJ1-6, with 12 bases lining up with TRBD1. This CDR3 is 14 amino acids long. Trimming took 5 bases from V and 12 from J; bases not matched to a gene: 5. From germline, CDR1 is SEHNR and CDR2 FQNEAQ (reference sequence). CDR3 sequence (DNA): TGTGCCAGCAGCCACCGGGACAGGGGGCGACCCCTCCACTTT. This translates into CASSHRDRGRPLHF.

This clone was seen only a few times. The chain couples TRBV4-1 to TRBJ1-2; weak D call: TRBD1 (6 bases). V was pared by 3 bases and J by 3 bases, with 23 bases between. CDR1 MGHRA and CDR2 YSYEKL come from the germline V gene. This CDR3 region has 18 residues. CDR3 in DNA: TGCGCCAGCAGCCATATACAACCAAAAGGGGGGAGGGACTATGGCTACACCTTC. It is translated as CASSHIQPKGGRDYGYTF.

The rearrangement links TRBV19 to TRBJ1-3, with D possibly TRBD1 on 6 matching bases. The CDR3 runs to 15 residues. Germline V gene sequence: CDR1 LNHDA, CDR2 SQIVND (reference sequence). The germline V and J ends were trimmed by 8 bases and 4 bases, with 18 bases remaining between them. The CDR3 spells CASSSDRSQGNTIYF. CDR3 sequence (DNA): TGTGCCAGTTCCTCAGACAGGAGTCAAGGAAACACCATATATTTT.

The chain employs TRBV30 and TRBJ2-3; 7 nucleotides align to TRBD1. Germline CDR1 reads GTSNPN; CDR2 reads SVGIG (reference sequence). The CDR3 extends over 16 amino acids. V dropped 4 bases and J dropped 0; count of bases not matched to a gene: 10. CDR3 in amino acids: CAWKPSRGRSTDTQYF. As DNA, the CDR3 is TGTGCCTGGAAGCCCTCAAGGGGGCGTAGCACAGATACGCAGTATTTT.

CDR3 sequence: CASSAGTGGTNYGYTF. The CDR3 DNA follows: TGTGCCAGCAGCGCCGGGACAGGGGGCACTAACTATGGCTACACCTTC. The chain joins TRBV5-4 to TRBJ1-2; the match to TRBD1 covers 12 bases. CDR1 and CDR2 (germline): SGHNT, YYREEE (reference sequence). V lost 4 bases to trimming and J lost 0 bases; unmatched junction nucleotides: 4. This CDR3 region has 16 residues.

V and J are TRBV19 and TRBJ1-2; no reliable D call. The germline V gene has CDR1 LNHDA and CDR2 SQIVND (reference sequence). This CDR3 comprises 12 residues. V lost 6 bases and J 7 bases, leaving 12 bases between the germline ends. The CDR3 here is CASRSGVIGYTF. In DNA form, the CDR3 reads TGTGCCAGTAGGTCGGGTGTAATTGGCTACACCTTC.

This sequence joins TRBV7-9 and TRBJ1-1; 9 bases are a match to TRBD1. With V trimmed by 4 bases and J by 3 bases, 9 bases remained unmatched. The length of the CDR3 is 16 residues. Germline V gene sequence: CDR1 SEHNR, CDR2 FQNEAQ (reference sequence). The CDR3 bases are TGTGCCAGCAGCTCGTCCCGGGACAGGGTGGACACTGAAGCTTTCTTT. Its protein is CASSSSRDRVDTEAFF.

The rearrangement joins TRBV4-2 to TRBJ2-7; 11 nucleotides align to TRBD2. The germline V gene encodes CDR1 LGHNA and CDR2 YNFKEQ. Trimming cost V 0 bases and J 2 bases; bases outside gene matches: 9. This CDR3 is built from 18 residues. The CDR3 loop reads CASSQDFGSTSGTYEQYF. The DNA for the CDR3 is TGTGCCAGCAGCCAAGATTTTGGGTCGACTAGCGGGACCTACGAGCAGTACTTC.

This clone was observed a single time. The chain is built from TRBV5-1 and TRBJ2-7; D is perhaps TRBD2 (6 bases). The germline CDR1 and CDR2 sequences are SGHRS and YFSETQ. V was cut by 5 bases and J by 2 bases, with 17 bases left in between. The CDR3 runs 15 residues. CDR3 bases: TGCGCCAGCAGGGGGACCGGGACTGGGGCCTACGAGCAGTACTTC. Translated: CASRGTGTGAYEQYF.

The chain joins TRBV6-6 to TRBJ1-5; D gene unclear. CDR3 length: 16 amino acids. CDR1 is MNHNY and CDR2 is SVGAGI in the germline V gene (reference sequence). Trimming pared 2 bases from V and 0 bases from J, leaving 11 bases between. The CDR3 here is CASSYGRTNSNQPQHF. The DNA of the CDR3 is TGTGCCAGCAGTTACGGCCGGACTAATAGCAATCAGCCCCAGCATTTT.

V usage is TRBV19 and J usage is TRBJ1-5; D unresolved. CDR3 length: 13 residues. Deletions cut 3 bases from V and 7 bases from J, with 10 bases between. In germline, CDR1 is LNHDA, CDR2 SQIVND (reference sequence). The CDR3 protein is CASSIGQAQPQHF. The CDR3 DNA reads as TGTGCCAGTAGTATTGGGCAGGCCCAGCCCCAGCATTTT.

The chain links TRBV9 to TRBJ2-1; weak D call: TRBD2 (6 bases). Germline V CDR1 and CDR2: SGDLS, YYNGEE. Trimming shortened V by 3 bases and J by 7 bases, and 14 bases separated the two germline ends. This CDR3 comprises 14 residues. CDR3 region: CASSALERGNEQFF. The CDR3 nucleotides read TGTGCCAGCAGCGCCCTGGAACGGGGGAATGAGCAGTTCTTC.

The CDR3 region is CASSQEQDSWRNSPLHF. DNA of the CDR3: TGCGCCAGCAGCCAAGAGCAAGACAGTTGGCGTAATTCACCCCTCCACTTT. The chain recombines TRBV4-3 with TRBJ1-6, with D possibly being TRBD1 (5 bases). This CDR3 region has 17 residues. Germline lookup yields CDR1 LGHNA and CDR2 YSLEER. Trimming stripped 0 bases from V and 6 bases from J, with 15 bases between.

The chain's CDR3 is CSVEDRRYMWMDGYTF. DNA of the CDR3: TGCAGCGTTGAAGATCGGAGGTACATGTGGATGGATGGCTACACCTTC. The V and J genes are TRBV29-1 and TRBJ1-2; D gene unclear. The CDR3 runs 16 residues. Trimming pared 0 bases from V and 6 bases from J, leaving 20 bases between. Germline V gene sequence: CDR1 SQVTM, CDR2 ANQGSEA.

The chain recombines TRBV21-1 with TRBJ1-2; whether TRBD1, the table's D call, matches the DNA was not checked. TRBV21-1 is a pseudogene locus. This CDR3 comprises 15 residues. CDR3 loop: CASSNFDREDYGYTF. The CDR3 bases are TGTGCCAGCAGCAACTTTGACAGGGAAGACTATGGCTACACCTTC.

In nucleotides, the CDR3 is TGCGCCAGCAGTCGGTCTAGCTCCTACAATGAGCAGTTCTTC. It codes for CASSRSSSYNEQFF. V usage is TRBV5-1 and J usage is TRBJ2-1; D is unclear. Germline V gene lookup returns CDR1 SGHRS and CDR2 YFSETQ. CDR3 length equals 14 residues. The V end was cut by 5 bases, the J end by 0 bases, with 9 bases between.

This sequence joins TRBV7-9 and TRBJ1-3; possible D gene TRBD1, 5 bases. Trimming cost V 7 bases and J 0 bases, with 16 bases left between them. The CDR3 length is 16 residues. CDR1 and CDR2 from the germline V gene are SEHNR and FQNEAQ (reference sequence). The CDR3 nucleotides are TGTGCCAGCAACTTCTACGGGGGAAACTCTGGAAACACCATATATTTT. This translates into CASNFYGGNSGNTIYF.

This clone was seen once. The chain couples TRBV19 to TRBJ1-6, with 8 bases fitting TRBD1. Trimming cost V 3 bases and J 6 bases; bases outside gene matches: 4. Germline CDR1 and CDR2: LNHDA and SQIVND (reference sequence). CDR3 length: 15 amino acids. CDR3 nucleotides: TGTGCCAGTAGTATTCCTCAGGGGGCTAATTCACCCCTCCACTTT. Protein product: CASSIPQGANSPLHF.

The rearrangement uses TRBV6-5 and TRBJ1-6; TRBD1 is a possible D gene (6 bases). The CDR3 is 15 amino acids. V shed 5 bases and J shed 5 bases, with 13 bases lying between them. CDR1 MNHEY and CDR2 SVGAGI come from the germline V gene. In nucleotides, the CDR3 is TGTGCCAGCAGTCCAGGACAGTTTAATAATTCACCCCTCCACTTT. Amino acids: CASSPGQFNNSPLHF.